These T cell receptor beta chains were read from a single sample in a study of cytomegalovirus exposure and HLA in healthy donors. Repertoires were generated with immunoSEQ multiplex PCR, while TCRdb's copy carries only in-frame clones and drops some. The table records 210,000 or so clones, roughly 90% of them present only once. The specimen was PBMCs. Receptors were obtained from a woman between 18 and 29 years old in good health and CMV-seronegative. CDR3s include the opening cysteine and the closing phenylalanine or tryptophan. A D gene is named only where the DNA matches it firmly. Part of the rows lack a size; the others show once, few, many or a class for expanded clones.

d_gene: TRBD2
j_gene: TRBJ2-7
v_gene: TRBV5-4
abundance: .
CDR3aa: CASSYGLGEQYF
CDR3nt: TGTGCCAGCAGCTACGGACTAGGCGAGCAGTACTTC

d_gene: TRBD2
j_gene: TRBJ2-1
v_gene: TRBV29-1
abundance: few
CDR3aa: CSATRRLADPELFF
CDR3nt: TGCAGCGCGACTCGGAGACTAGCGGACCCCGAGCTGTTCTTC

d_gene: TRBD1
j_gene: TRBJ1-2
v_gene: TRBV11-2
abundance: few
CDR3aa: CASSRKVRDRGSYGYTF
CDR3nt: TGTGCCAGCAGCCGGAAAGTACGGGACAGGGGATCCTATGGCTACACCTTC

d_gene: .
j_gene: TRBJ2-7
v_gene: TRBV4-3
abundance: .
CDR3aa: CASSRFRGEQYF
CDR3nt: TGCGCCAGCAGCCGCTTCCGGGGCGAGCAGTACTTC

d_gene: TRBD1
j_gene: TRBJ1-2
v_gene: TRBV29-1
abundance: .
CDR3aa: CSVGGTGDNYGYTF
CDR3nt: TGCAGCGTTGGGGGGACAGGGGACAACTATGGCTACACCTTC

d_gene: .
j_gene: TRBJ2-1
v_gene: TRBV7-9
abundance: .
CDR3aa: CASSSPVNEQFF
CDR3nt: TGTGCCAGCAGCTCCCCAGTCAATGAGCAGTTCTTC

d_gene: .
j_gene: TRBJ2-1
v_gene: TRBV6-5
abundance: .
CDR3aa: CASSYSIQYNEQFF
CDR3nt: TGTGCCAGCAGTTACTCGATACAGTACAATGAGCAGTTCTTC

d_gene: TRBD2
j_gene: TRBJ2-1
v_gene: TRBV18
abundance: .
CDR3aa: CASSPPSGRGHEQFF
CDR3nt: TGTGCCAGCTCACCACCGAGCGGGAGGGGACATGAGCAGTTCTTC

d_gene: TRBD1
j_gene: TRBJ2-3
v_gene: TRBV29-1
abundance: .
CDR3aa: CSVERDRRTDTQYF
CDR3nt: TGCAGCGTTGAAAGGGACAGGAGAACGGATACGCAGTATTTT

d_gene: TRBD1
j_gene: TRBJ1-2
v_gene: TRBV9
abundance: .
CDR3aa: CASSLRGPGQGDGYTF
CDR3nt: TGTGCCAGCAGCCTAAGGGGCCCGGGACAGGGAGATGGCTACACCTTC

d_gene: .
j_gene: TRBJ1-2
v_gene: TRBV28
abundance: .
CDR3aa: CASRDGVNYGYTF
CDR3nt: TGTGCCAGCAGGGACGGGGTTAACTATGGCTACACCTTC

d_gene: TRBD2
j_gene: TRBJ2-7
v_gene: TRBV5-4
abundance: .
CDR3aa: CATLLAGSYEQYF
CDR3nt: TGTGCCACCCTCTTAGCGGGGTCCTACGAGCAGTACTTC

d_gene: TRBD1
j_gene: TRBJ1-1
v_gene: TRBV6-6
abundance: .
CDR3aa: CASSYPGTGTEAFF
CDR3nt: TGTGCCAGCAGTTACCCCGGGACAGGGACTGAAGCTTTCTTT

d_gene: TRBD1
j_gene: TRBJ1-2
v_gene: TRBV6-5
abundance: .
CDR3aa: CASSYSWTGGNYGYTF
CDR3nt: TGTGCCAGCAGTTACTCATGGACAGGGGGCAACTATGGCTACACCTTC

d_gene: .
j_gene: TRBJ1-4
v_gene: TRBV4-2
abundance: .
CDR3aa: CASSQGGGSSGEKLFF
CDR3nt: TGTGCCAGCAGCCAAGGGGGGGGCAGTTCGGGTGAAAAACTGTTTTTT

d_gene: .
j_gene: TRBJ2-7
v_gene: TRBV7-6
abundance: .
CDR3aa: CASSTRRGGYEQYF
CDR3nt: TGTGCCAGCAGCACCAGAAGGGGGGGCTACGAGCAGTACTTC

d_gene: TRBD2
j_gene: TRBJ2-3
v_gene: TRBV9
abundance: .
CDR3aa: CASSPGLATDTQYF
CDR3nt: TGTGCCAGCAGCCCGGGACTAGCGACCGATACGCAGTATTTT

d_gene: TRBD2
j_gene: TRBJ2-2
v_gene: TRBV4-2
abundance: .
CDR3aa: CASTGLAGGPNTGELFF
CDR3nt: TGTGCCAGCACCGGACTAGCGGGAGGTCCGAACACCGGGGAGCTGTTTTTT

d_gene: .
j_gene: TRBJ2-2
v_gene: TRBV27
abundance: .
CDR3aa: CASSHTGPGELFF
CDR3nt: TGTGCCAGCAGTCATACAGGGCCCGGGGAGCTGTTTTTT

d_gene: .
j_gene: TRBJ1-1
v_gene: TRBV11-2
abundance: .
CDR3aa: CASSLRENTEAFF
CDR3nt: TGTGCCAGCAGCTTACGAGAGAACACTGAAGCTTTCTTT

d_gene: TRBD2
j_gene: TRBJ2-3
v_gene: TRBV4-3
abundance: .
CDR3aa: CASSLGGLAGAEGTDTQYF
CDR3nt: TGCGCCAGCAGCCTGGGGGGGCTAGCGGGGGCGGAAGGCACAGATACGCAGTATTTT

d_gene: TRBD1
j_gene: TRBJ1-2
v_gene: TRBV2
abundance: .
CDR3aa: CASSLSTTGGGGYTF
CDR3nt: TGTGCCAGCAGTCTATCAACTACAGGGGGAGGTGGCTACACCTTC

d_gene: TRBD2
j_gene: TRBJ2-1
v_gene: TRBV4-1
abundance: once
CDR3aa: CASSQEGTSGRDEQFF
CDR3nt: TGCGCCAGCAGCCAAGAAGGGACTAGCGGGCGCGATGAGCAGTTCTTC

d_gene: TRBD1
j_gene: TRBJ1-6
v_gene: TRBV19
abundance: .
CDR3aa: CASSIGGQGASPHF
CDR3nt: TGTGCCAGTAGTATAGGAGGACAGGGGGCTTCCCCCCACTTT

d_gene: TRBD2
j_gene: TRBJ2-5
v_gene: TRBV6-6
abundance: once
CDR3aa: CASRKSGRAGETQYF
CDR3nt: TGTGCCAGCAGGAAAAGCGGGAGGGCCGGGGAGACCCAGTACTTC

d_gene: .
j_gene: TRBJ2-7
v_gene: TRBV6-6
abundance: once
CDR3aa: CASSLGDLYEQYF
CDR3nt: TGTGCCAGCAGTCTCGGGGATCTCTACGAGCAGTACTTC

d_gene: TRBD1
j_gene: TRBJ1-5
v_gene: TRBV27
abundance: once
CDR3aa: CASRPGQGNQPQHF
CDR3nt: TGTGCCAGCAGACCGGGACAGGGTAATCAGCCCCAGCATTTT

d_gene: TRBD1
j_gene: TRBJ2-3
v_gene: TRBV2
abundance: .
CDR3aa: CASSRDRGATDTQYF
CDR3nt: TGTGCCAGCAGTAGGGACAGGGGGGCGACAGATACGCAGTATTTT

d_gene: .
j_gene: TRBJ1-3
v_gene: TRBV30
abundance: .
CDR3aa: CAWRAVPRGRENTIYF
CDR3nt: TGTGCCTGGAGAGCGGTACCCCGAGGACGAGAAAACACCATATATTTT

d_gene: .
j_gene: TRBJ1-2
v_gene: TRBV27
abundance: .
CDR3aa: CASSLGQGEAYGYTF
CDR3nt: TGTGCCAGCAGTTTGGGGCAGGGTGAGGCCTATGGCTACACCTTC

d_gene: .
j_gene: TRBJ1-2
v_gene: TRBV18
abundance: .
CDR3aa: CASSLTGYGYTF
CDR3nt: TGTGCCAGCTCACTTACAGGCTATGGCTACACCTTC